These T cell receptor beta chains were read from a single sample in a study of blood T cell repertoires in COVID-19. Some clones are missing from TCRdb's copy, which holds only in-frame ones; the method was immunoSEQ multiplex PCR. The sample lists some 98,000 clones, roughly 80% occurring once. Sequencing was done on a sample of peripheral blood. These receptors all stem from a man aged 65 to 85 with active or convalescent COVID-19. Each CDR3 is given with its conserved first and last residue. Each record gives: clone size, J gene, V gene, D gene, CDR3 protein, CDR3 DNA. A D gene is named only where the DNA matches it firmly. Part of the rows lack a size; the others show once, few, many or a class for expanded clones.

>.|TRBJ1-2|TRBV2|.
CASGGDNYGYTF
TGTGCCAGCGGCGGGGATAACTATGGCTACACCTTC
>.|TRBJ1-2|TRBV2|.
CASRTVGYGYTF
TGTGCCAGCCGGACAGTGGGCTATGGCTACACCTTC
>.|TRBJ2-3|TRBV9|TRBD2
CASSRLAGSTDTQYF
TGTGCCAGCAGCCGACTAGCGGGAAGCACAGATACGCAGTATTTT
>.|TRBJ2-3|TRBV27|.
CASSVRLGTDTQYF
TGTGCCAGCAGTGTGAGACTAGGCACAGATACGCAGTATTTT
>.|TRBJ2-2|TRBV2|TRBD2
CASKGTRSTGELFF
TGTGCCAGCAAAGGGACTAGGTCCACCGGGGAGCTGTTTTTT
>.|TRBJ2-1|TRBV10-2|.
CAIKTGISNEQFF
TGCGCCATCAAAACAGGGATAAGTAATGAGCAGTTCTTC
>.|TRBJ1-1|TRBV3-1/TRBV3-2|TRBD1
CASSLGTGRTEAFF
TGTGCCAGCAGCTTGGGGACAGGGCGAACTGAAGCTTTCTTT
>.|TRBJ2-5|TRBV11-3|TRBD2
CASSSRSGGLGGTQYF
TGTGCCAGCAGCTCCCGAAGCGGGGGGCTAGGGGGGACCCAGTACTTC
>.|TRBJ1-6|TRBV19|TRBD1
CASSKSGQGRSYNSPLHF
TGTGCCAGTAGTAAATCGGGACAGGGACGGTCCTATAATTCACCCCTCCACTTT
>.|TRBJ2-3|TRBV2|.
CASSVDTTDTQYF
TGTGCCAGCAGTGTAGATACCACAGATACGCAGTATTTT
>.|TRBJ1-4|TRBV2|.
CASSAFQGVEKLFF
TGTGCCAGCAGTGCTTTTCAGGGTGTTGAAAAACTGTTTTTT
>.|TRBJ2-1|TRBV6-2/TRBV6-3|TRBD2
CASSQRPGLAGKNNEQFF
TGTGCCAGCAGTCAACGACCGGGACTAGCGGGGAAAAACAATGAGCAGTTCTTC
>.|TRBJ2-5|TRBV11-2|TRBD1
CASSSLTGEETQYF
TGTGCCAGCAGCTCCCTGACAGGGGAAGAGACCCAGTACTTC
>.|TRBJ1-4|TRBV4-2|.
CASSPQGRTGEKLFF
TGTGCCAGCAGCCCGCAGGGGCGCACGGGTGAAAAACTGTTTTTT
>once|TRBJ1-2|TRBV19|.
CASQPGLNYGYTF
TGTGCCAGCCAACCGGGACTAAACTATGGCTACACCTTC
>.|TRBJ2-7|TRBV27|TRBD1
CASSLMGTGGYEQYF
TGTGCCAGCAGTTTAATGGGGACAGGGGGTTACGAGCAGTACTTC
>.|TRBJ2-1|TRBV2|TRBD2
CASSGLAGGEQFF
TGTGCCAGCAGCGGACTAGCCGGGGGTGAGCAGTTCTTC
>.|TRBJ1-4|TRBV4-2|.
CASSQGSGNEKLFF
TGTGCCAGCAGCCAAGGGTCGGGTAATGAAAAACTGTTTTTT
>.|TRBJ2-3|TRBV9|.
CASSVGVGADTQYF
TGTGCCAGCAGCGTAGGGGTAGGAGCAGATACGCAGTATTTT
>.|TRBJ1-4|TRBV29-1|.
CSVAPLKGVANEKLFF
TGCAGCGTTGCCCCTCTTAAGGGGGTGGCTAATGAAAAACTGTTTTTT
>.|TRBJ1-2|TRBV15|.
CATSREMGYGYTF
TGTGCCACCAGCAGGGAGATGGGCTATGGCTACACCTTC
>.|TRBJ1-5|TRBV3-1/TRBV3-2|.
CASSQGGGYQPQHF
TGTGCCAGCAGCCAAGGGGGGGGGTATCAGCCCCAGCATTTT
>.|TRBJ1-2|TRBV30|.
CAWRGQPGYTF
TGTGCCTGGCGCGGACAACCGGGCTACACCTTC
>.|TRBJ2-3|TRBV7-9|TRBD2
CASSLGLAGSTDTQYF
TGTGCCAGCAGCTTAGGACTAGCGGGGAGCACAGATACGCAGTATTTT
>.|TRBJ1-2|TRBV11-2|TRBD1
CASSSWGTTGDYGYTF
TGTGCCAGCAGCTCCTGGGGGACCACAGGGGACTATGGCTACACCTTC
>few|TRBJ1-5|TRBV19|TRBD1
CASSIWGQGGQPQHF
TGTGCCAGTAGTATTTGGGGACAGGGAGGTCAGCCCCAGCATTTT
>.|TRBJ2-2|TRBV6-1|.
CASREARTGTGELFF
TGTGCCAGCAGAGAAGCCCGAACTGGCACCGGGGAGCTGTTTTTT
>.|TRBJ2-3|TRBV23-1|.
CASSQSIRATPQYF
TGCGCCAGCAGTCAATCGATTCGCGCCACCCCGCAGTATTTT
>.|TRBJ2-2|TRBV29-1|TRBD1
CSVESQGKGTGELFF
TGCAGCGTTGAGTCACAGGGGAAGGGCACCGGGGAGCTGTTTTTT
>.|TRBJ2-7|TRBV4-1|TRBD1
CASSQPLDRGRNEQYF
TGCGCCAGCAGCCAACCCTTAGACAGGGGGCGAAACGAGCAGTACTTC
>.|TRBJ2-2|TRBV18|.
CASSPIGQTNPNTGELFF
TGTGCCAGCTCACCTATCGGACAGACTAACCCTAACACCGGGGAGCTGTTTTTT
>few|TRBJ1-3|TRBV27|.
CASSPQGAGNTIYF
TGTGCCAGCAGTCCACAGGGAGCTGGAAACACCATATATTTT
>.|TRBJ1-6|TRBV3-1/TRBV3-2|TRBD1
CASSQTGGGPLHF
TGTGCCAGCAGCCAGACAGGGGGAGGACCCCTCCACTTT
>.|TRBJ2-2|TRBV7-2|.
CASTNGGVGTGELFF
TGTGCCAGCACGAACGGGGGAGTGGGCACCGGGGAGCTGTTTTTT
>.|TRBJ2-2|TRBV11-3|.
CASSLQATTGELFF
TGTGCCAGCAGCTTACAGGCCACCACCGGGGAGCTGTTTTTT
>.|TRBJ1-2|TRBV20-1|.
CSASGDSYGYTF
TGCAGTGCTAGTGGTGACAGTTATGGCTACACCTTC
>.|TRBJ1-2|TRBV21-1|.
CASRSDRANYGYTF
TGTGCCAGCAGAAGTGACAGGGCTAACTATGGCTACACCTTC
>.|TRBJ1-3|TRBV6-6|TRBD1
CASSSGQGTGNTIYF
TGTGCCAGCAGTTCGGGACAGGGGACTGGAAACACCATATATTTT
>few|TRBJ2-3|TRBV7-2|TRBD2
CASSPIVAAGGADTQYF
TGTGCCAGCAGCCCCATCGTGGCGGCGGGGGGAGCAGATACGCAGTATTTT
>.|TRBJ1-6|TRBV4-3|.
CASSPTAYNSPLHF
TGCGCCAGCAGCCCGACAGCCTATAATTCACCCCTCCACTTT
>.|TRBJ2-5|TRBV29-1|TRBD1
CSVAKGQGGETQYF
TGCAGCGTTGCAAAGGGACAGGGAGGGGAGACCCAGTACTTC
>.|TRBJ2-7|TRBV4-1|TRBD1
CASSGFGTGMDEQYF
TGCGCCAGCAGTGGCTTCGGGACAGGGATGGACGAGCAGTACTTC
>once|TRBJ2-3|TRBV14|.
CASSQGVTSTDTQYF
TGTGCCAGCAGCCAGGGCGTTACTAGCACAGATACGCAGTATTTT
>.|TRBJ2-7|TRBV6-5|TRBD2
CASSTPGLAYEQYF
TGTGCCAGCAGTACTCCGGGACTAGCCTACGAGCAGTACTTC
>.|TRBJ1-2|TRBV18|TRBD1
CASSPSVEKGADSGYTF
TGTGCCAGCTCACCGTCCGTAGAGAAGGGGGCGGACTCTGGCTACACCTTC